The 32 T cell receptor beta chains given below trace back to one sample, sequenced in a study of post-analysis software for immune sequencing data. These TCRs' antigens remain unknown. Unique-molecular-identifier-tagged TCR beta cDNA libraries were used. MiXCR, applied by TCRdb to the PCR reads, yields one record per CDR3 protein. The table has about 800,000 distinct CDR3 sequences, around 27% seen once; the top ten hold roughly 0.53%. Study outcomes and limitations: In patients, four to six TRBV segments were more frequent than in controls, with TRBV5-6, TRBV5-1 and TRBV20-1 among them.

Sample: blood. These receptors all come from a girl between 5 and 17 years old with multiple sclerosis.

For the CDR3, the DNA is TGTGCCAGCAGTAGCGAGAGGGGGACCCAGCATTTT. Translated: CASSSERGTQHF. The chain is built from TRBV6-6 and TRBJ1-5, with D maybe TRBD1 (6 bases). This CDR3 has 12 residues. Trimming stripped 5 bases from V and 11 bases from J, with 13 bases between. Per the germline V gene, CDR1 is MNHNY and CDR2 is SVGAGI (reference sequence).

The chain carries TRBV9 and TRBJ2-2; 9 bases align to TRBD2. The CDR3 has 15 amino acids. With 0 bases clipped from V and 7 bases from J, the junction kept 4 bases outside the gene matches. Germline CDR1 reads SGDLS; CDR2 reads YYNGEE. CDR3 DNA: TGTGCCAGCAGCGTAGTAGCTAGCGGGAACGGGGAGCTGTTTTTT. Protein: CASSVVASGNGELFF.

CDR3 protein: CASSGDRGAVNTEAFF. CDR3 DNA: TGCGCCAGCAGCGGGGACAGGGGTGCGGTGAACACTGAAGCTTTCTTT. The V and J genes are TRBV5-1 and TRBJ1-1, with 10 bases identical to TRBD1. Germline values: CDR1 SGHRS, CDR2 YFSETQ. The CDR3 is made up of 16 amino acids. V gave up 4 bases and J gave up 0 bases; unmatched junction bases: 6.

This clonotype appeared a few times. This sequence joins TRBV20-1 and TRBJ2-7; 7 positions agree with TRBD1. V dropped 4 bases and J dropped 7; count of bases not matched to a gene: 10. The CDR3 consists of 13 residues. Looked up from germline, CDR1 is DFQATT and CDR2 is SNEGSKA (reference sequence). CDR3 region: CSATTGILREQYF. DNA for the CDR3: TGCAGTGCTACGACAGGGATCCTACGGGAGCAGTACTTC.

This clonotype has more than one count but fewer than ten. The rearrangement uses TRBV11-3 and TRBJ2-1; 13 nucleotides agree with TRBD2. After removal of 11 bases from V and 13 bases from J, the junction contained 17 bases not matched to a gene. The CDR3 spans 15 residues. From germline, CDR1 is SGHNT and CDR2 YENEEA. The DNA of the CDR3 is TGTGCCTGTTCCTTGTGGACTAGCGGGAGTAAGACCCAGTTCTTC. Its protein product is CACSLWTSGSKTQFF.

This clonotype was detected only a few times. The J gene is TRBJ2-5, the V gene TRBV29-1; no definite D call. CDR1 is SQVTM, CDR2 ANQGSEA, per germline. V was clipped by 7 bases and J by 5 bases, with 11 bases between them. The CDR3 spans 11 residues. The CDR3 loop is CSASWSETQYF. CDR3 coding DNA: TGCAGCGCCTCCTGGAGCGAGACCCAGTACTTC.

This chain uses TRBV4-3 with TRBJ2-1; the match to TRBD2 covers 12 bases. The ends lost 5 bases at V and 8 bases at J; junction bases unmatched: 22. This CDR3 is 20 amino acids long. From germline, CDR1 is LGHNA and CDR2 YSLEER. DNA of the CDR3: TGCGCCAGCAGCTACGTCTACCGGCTAGCGGGAGGGCCCTTTGAAGATGAGCAGTTCTTC. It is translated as CASSYVYRLAGGPFEDEQFF.

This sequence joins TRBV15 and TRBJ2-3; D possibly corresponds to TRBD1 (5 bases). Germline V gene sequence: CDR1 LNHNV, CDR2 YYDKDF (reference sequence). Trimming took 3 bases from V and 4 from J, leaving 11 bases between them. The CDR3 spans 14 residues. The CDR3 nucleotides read TGTGCCACCAGCAGTTACTCAGGGTCAGATACGCAGTATTTT. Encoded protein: CATSSYSGSDTQYF.

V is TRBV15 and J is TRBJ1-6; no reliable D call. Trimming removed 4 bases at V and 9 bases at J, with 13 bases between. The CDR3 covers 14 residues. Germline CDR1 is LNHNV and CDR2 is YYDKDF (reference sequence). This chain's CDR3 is CATSTRGSSSPLHF. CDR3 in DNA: TGTGCCACCAGCACAAGAGGATCGTCTTCACCCCTCCACTTT. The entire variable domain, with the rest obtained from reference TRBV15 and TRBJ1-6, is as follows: DAMVIQNPRYQVTQFGKPVTLSCSQTLNHNVMYWYQQKSSQAPKLLFHYYDKDFNNEADTPDNFQSRRPNTSFCFLDIRSPGLGDTAMYLCATSTRGSSSPLHFGNGTRLTVT.

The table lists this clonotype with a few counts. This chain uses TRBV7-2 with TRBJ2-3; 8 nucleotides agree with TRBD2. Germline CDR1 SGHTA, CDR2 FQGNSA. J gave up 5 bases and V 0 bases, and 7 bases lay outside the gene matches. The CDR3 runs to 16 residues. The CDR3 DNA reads TGTGCCAGCAGCTTAGCTAGTCGCGGGGGGTTAGATACGCAGTATTTT. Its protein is CASSLASRGGLDTQYF. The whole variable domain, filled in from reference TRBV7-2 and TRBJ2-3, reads GAGVSQSPSNKVTEKGKDVELRCDPISGHTALYWYRQSLGQGLEFLIYFQGNSAPDKSGLPSDRFSAERTGGSVSTLTIQRTQQEDSAVYLCASSLASRGGLDTQYFGPGTRLTVL.

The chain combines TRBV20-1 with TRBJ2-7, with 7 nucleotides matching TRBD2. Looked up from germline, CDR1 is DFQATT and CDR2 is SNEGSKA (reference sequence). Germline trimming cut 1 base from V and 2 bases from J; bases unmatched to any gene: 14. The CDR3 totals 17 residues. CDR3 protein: CSARAGLGLVGPYEQYF. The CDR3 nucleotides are TGCAGTGCTAGAGCCGGCTTAGGACTAGTGGGTCCCTACGAGCAGTACTTC.

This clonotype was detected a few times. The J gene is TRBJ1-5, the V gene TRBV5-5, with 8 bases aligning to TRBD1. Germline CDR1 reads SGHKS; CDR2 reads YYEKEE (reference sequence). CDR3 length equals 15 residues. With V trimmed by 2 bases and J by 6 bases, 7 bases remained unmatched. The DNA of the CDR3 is TGTGCCAGCAGCTTCGCAGGGGGCATATTTCAGCCCCAGCATTTT. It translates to CASSFAGGIFQPQHF.

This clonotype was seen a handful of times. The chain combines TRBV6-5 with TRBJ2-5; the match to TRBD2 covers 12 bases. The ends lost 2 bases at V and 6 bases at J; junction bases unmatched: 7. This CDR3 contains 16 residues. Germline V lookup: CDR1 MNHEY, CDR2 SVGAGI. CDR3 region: CASSYVSSGGDKTQYF. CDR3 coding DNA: TGTGCCAGCAGTTACGTTTCTAGCGGGGGGGATAAGACCCAGTACTTC.

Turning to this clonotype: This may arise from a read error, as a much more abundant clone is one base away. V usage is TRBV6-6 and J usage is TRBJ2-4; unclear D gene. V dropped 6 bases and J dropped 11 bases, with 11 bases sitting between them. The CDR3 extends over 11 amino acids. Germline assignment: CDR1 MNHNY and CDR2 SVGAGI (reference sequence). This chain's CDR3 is CASRSGGVQYF. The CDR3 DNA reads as TGTGCCAGCAGGTCAGGTGGCGTTCAGTACTTC.

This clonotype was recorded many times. CDR3 amino acids: CSAPTSGSILYNEQFF. DNA of the CDR3: TGCAGCGCCCCCACTAGCGGGAGTATACTCTACAATGAGCAGTTCTTC. The V gene is TRBV29-1, the J gene TRBJ2-1; 11 bases are shared with TRBD2. There are 16 residues in the CDR3. Per the germline V gene, CDR1 is SQVTM and CDR2 is ANQGSEA. V shed 7 bases and J 3 bases; nucleotides not matched to a gene: 11.

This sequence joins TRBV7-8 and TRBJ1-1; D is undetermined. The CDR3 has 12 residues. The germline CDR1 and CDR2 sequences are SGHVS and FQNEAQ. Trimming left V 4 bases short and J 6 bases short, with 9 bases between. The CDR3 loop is CASSSTTSEAFF. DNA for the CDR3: TGTGCCAGCAGCTCCACGACTTCTGAAGCTTTCTTT.

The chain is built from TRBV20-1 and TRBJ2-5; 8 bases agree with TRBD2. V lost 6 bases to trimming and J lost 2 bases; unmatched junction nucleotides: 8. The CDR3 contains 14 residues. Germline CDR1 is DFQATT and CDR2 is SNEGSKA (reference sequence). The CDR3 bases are TGCAGTGCAGAACGGACTAGCCTTCAAGAGACCCAGTACTTC. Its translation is CSAERTSLQETQYF.

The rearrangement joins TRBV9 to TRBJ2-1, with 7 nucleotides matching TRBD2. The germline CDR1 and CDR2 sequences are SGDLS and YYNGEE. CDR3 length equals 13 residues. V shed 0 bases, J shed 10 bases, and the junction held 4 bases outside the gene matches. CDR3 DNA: TGTGCCAGCAGCGTAGGCGGGAGCAGGGAGCAGTTCTTC. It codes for CASSVGGSREQFF.

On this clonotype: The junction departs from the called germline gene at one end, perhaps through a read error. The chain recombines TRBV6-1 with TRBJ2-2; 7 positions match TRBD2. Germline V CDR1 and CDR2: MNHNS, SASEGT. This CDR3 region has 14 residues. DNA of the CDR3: TGTGCCGGCAGCCCTAGGGGAGGGCCCGGGGAGCTGTTTTTT. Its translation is CAGSPRGGPGELFF.

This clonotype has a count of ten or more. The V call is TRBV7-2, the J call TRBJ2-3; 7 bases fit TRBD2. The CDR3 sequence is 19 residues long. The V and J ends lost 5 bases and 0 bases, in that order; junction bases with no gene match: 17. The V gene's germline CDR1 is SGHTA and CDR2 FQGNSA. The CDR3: CASSRPRGSGRHSTDTQYF. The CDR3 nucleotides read TGTGCCAGCAGCCGCCCCCGGGGTAGCGGGCGCCATAGCACAGATACGCAGTATTTT.

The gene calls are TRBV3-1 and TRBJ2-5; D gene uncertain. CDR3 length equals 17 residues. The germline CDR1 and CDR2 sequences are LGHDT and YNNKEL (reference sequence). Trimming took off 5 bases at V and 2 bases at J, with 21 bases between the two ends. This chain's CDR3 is CASSLCRSIPCQETQYF. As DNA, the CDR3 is TGTGCCAGCAGCTTATGTAGGTCTATTCCTTGTCAAGAGACCCAGTACTTC.

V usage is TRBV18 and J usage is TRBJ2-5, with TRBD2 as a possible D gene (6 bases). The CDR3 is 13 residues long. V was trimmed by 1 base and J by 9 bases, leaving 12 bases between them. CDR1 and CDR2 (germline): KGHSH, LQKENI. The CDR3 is CASSPRLVEAQYF. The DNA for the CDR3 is TGTGCCAGCTCACCACGACTAGTTGAGGCCCAGTACTTC.

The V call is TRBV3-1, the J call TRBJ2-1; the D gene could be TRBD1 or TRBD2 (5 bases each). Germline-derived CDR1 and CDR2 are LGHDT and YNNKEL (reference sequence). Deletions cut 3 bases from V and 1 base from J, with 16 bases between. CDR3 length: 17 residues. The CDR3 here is CASSQITGGLSYNEQFF. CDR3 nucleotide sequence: TGTGCCAGCAGCCAGATTACAGGCGGACTTTCCTACAATGAGCAGTTCTTC.

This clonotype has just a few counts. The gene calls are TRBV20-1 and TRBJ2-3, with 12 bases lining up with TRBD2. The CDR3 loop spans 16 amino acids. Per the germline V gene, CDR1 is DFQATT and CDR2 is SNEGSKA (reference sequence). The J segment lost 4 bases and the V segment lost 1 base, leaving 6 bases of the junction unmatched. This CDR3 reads CSARAAGLAGSDTQYF. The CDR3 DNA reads TGCAGTGCTAGAGCGGCGGGACTAGCGGGTTCAGATACGCAGTATTTT.

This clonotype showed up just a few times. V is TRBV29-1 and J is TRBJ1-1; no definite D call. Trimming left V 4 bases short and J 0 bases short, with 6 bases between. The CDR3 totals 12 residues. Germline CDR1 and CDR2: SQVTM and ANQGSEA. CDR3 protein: CSVVSVNTEAFF. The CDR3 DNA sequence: TGCAGCGTTGTATCTGTGAACACTGAAGCTTTCTTT. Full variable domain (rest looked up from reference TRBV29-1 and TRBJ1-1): SAVISQKPSRDICQRGTSLTIQCQVDSQVTMMFWYRQQPGQSLTLIATANQGSEATYESGFVIDKFPISRPNLTFSTLTVSNMSPEDSSIYLCSVVSVNTEAFFGQGTRLTVV.

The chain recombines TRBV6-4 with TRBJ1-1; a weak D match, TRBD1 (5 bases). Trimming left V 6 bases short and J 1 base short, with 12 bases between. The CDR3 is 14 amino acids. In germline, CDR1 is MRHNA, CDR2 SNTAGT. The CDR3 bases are TGTGCCAGCAGGACAGTTCCCGGGAACACTGAAGCTTTCTTT. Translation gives CASRTVPGNTEAFF.

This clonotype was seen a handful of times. CDR3 in amino acids: CSAIPPGRDIQYF. In DNA form, the CDR3 reads TGCAGTGCTATCCCGCCGGGGAGGGACATTCAGTACTTC. V and J are TRBV20-1 and TRBJ2-4, with TRBD2 identical over 7 bases. Germline CDR1 DFQATT, CDR2 SNEGSKA (reference sequence). Germline trimming cut 4 bases from V and 8 bases from J; bases unmatched to any gene: 8. CDR3 length: 13 residues.

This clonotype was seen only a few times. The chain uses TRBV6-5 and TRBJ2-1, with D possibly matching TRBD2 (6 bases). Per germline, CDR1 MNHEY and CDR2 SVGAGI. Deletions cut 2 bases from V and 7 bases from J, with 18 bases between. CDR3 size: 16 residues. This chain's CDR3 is CASSYTWGVGGNEQFF. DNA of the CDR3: TGTGCCAGCAGTTACACTTGGGGGGTTGGTGGTAATGAGCAGTTCTTC.

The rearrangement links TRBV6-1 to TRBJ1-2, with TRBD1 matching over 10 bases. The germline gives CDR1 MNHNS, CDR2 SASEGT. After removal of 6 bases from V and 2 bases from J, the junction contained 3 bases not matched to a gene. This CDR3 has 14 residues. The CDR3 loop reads CASRRGQGNYGYTF. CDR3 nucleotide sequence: TGTGCCAGCAGAAGGGGACAGGGGAACTATGGCTACACCTTC.

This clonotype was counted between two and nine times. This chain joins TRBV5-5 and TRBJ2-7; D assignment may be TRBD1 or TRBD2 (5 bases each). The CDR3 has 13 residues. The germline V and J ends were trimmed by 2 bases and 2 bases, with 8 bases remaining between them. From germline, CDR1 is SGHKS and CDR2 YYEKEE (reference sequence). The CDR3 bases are TGTGCCAGCAGCTTCCGGGACCCCTACGAGCAGTACTTC. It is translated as CASSFRDPYEQYF.

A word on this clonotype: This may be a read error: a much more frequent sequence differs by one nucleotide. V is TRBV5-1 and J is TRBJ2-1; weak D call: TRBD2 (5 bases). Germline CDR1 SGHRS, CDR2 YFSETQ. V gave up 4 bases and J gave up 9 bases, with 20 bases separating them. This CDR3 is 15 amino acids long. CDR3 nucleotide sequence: TGCGCCAGCAGCCCTACTTTAAGAGGGCAGAGTGAGCAGTTCTTC. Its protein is CASSPTLRGQSEQFF.

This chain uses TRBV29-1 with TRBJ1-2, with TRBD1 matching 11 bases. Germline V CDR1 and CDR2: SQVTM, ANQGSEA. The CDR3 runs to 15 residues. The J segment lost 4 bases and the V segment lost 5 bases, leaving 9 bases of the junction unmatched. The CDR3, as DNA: TGCAGCGTTCTTCCGGACAGGGGGCTGGTCTATGGCTACACCTTC. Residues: CSVLPDRGLVYGYTF.